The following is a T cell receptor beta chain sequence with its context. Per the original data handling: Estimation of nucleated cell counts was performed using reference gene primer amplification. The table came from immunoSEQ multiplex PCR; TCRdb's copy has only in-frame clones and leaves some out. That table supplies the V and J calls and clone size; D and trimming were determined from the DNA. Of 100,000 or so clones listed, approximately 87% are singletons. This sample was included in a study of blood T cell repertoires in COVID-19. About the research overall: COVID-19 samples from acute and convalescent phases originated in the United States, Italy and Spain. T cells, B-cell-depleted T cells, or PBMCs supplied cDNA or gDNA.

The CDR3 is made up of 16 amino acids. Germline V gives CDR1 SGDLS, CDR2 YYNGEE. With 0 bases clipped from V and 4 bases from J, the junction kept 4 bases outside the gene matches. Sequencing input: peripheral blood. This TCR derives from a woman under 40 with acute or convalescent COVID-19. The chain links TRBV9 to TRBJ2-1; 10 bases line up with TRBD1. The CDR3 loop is CASSVASGQGYNEQFF. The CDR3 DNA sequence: TGTGCCAGCAGCGTAGCTTCGGGACAGGGGTACAATGAGCAGTTCTTC.